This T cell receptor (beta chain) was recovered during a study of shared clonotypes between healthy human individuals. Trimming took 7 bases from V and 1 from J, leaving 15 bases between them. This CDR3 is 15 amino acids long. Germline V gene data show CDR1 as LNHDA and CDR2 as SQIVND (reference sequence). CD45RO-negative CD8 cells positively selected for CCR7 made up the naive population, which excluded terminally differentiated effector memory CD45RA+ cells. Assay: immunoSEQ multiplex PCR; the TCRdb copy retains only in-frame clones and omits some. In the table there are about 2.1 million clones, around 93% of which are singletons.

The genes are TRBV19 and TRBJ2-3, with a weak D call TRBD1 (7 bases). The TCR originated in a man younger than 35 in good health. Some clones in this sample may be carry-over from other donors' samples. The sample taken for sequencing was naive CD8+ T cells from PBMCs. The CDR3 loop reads CASTQGEEGTDTQYF. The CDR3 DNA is TGTGCCAGTACCCAGGGGGAGGAGGGCACAGATACGCAGTATTTT.